A selection of T cell receptor beta chains follows, all from one sample in a study of T cells in Graves' hyperthyroidism and ophthalmopathy. MiXCR, applied by TCRdb to the multiplex PCR reads, yields one record per CDR3 protein. The sample consists of under 350,000 distinct CDR3 sequences, over 15% of them appearing once. Sequenced material: blood. The receptors come from a woman aged 55-69 years with Graves' ophthalmopathy. Each CDR3 is given without its conserved first and last residue. D genes are given only for firm matches.

j_gene: TRBJ1-1
v_gene: TRBV20-1
d_gene: .
len: 14
CDR3aa: RAGWGNSFGVTEAF

j_gene: TRBJ2-5
v_gene: TRBV5-8
d_gene: .
len: 9
CDR3aa: ASSLSYTQY

j_gene: TRBJ2-1
v_gene: TRBV7-9
d_gene: TRBD2
len: 15
CDR3aa: ASSKILAGGIRDEQF

j_gene: TRBJ2-7
v_gene: TRBV12-3/TRBV12-4
d_gene: .
len: 11
CDR3aa: ASSLGSVGEQY

j_gene: TRBJ1-3
v_gene: TRBV28
d_gene: TRBD1
len: 13
CDR3aa: ASSLDRVFGNTIY

j_gene: TRBJ1-3
v_gene: TRBV18
d_gene: TRBD1
len: 14
CDR3aa: ASSPFRDRDGNTIY

j_gene: TRBJ1-5
v_gene: TRBV29-1
d_gene: .
len: 12
CDR3aa: SVGVGRGNQPQH

j_gene: TRBJ1-2
v_gene: TRBV2
d_gene: TRBD1
len: 13
CDR3aa: ASSPRTGDNYGYT

j_gene: TRBJ2-1
v_gene: TRBV3-1
d_gene: TRBD2
len: 14
CDR3aa: ASSQDTSGPYNEQF

j_gene: TRBJ1-2
v_gene: TRBV6-1
d_gene: .
len: 10
CDR3aa: ASMRIRDGYT

j_gene: TRBJ2-5
v_gene: TRBV2
d_gene: TRBD1
len: 11
CDR3aa: ASSPMDRETQY

j_gene: TRBJ2-3
v_gene: TRBV5-1
d_gene: .
len: 12
CDR3aa: ASSGGPSTDTQY

j_gene: TRBJ2-7
v_gene: TRBV5-1
d_gene: TRBD1
len: 14
CDR3aa: ASSSGQGRVPYEQY

j_gene: TRBJ2-7
v_gene: TRBV20-1
d_gene: .
len: 13
CDR3aa: SAQGASGDTYEQY